The T cell receptor (beta chain) described here comes from a study of control samples from healthy donors and cancer patients. V was shortened by 4 bases and J by 5 bases, with 5 bases between the two germline ends. The CDR3 has 11 amino acids. Clones were read by immunoSEQ multiplex PCR, and TCRdb kept only the in-frame ones, dropping some. The data show approximately 90,000 clones, with approximately 90% seen just once and under 15% held by the top ten. The source is an older woman in good health. The specimen sequenced was blood. This chain links TRBV12-3 or TRBV12-4 with TRBJ2-5; D call uncertain. The CDR3 nucleotides are TGTGCCAGCAGTTCGTTGGAGACCCAGTACTTC. This encodes CASSSLETQYF.